This entry concerns a single T cell receptor (beta chain). The antigen is unknown. This sample stems from a study of CD8 T cells in ankylosing spondylitis. Study-wide findings and caveats: Disease-associated clones were reportedly significantly overrepresented in matched ankylosing spondylitis synovial fluid. Those disease-linked clones were CD8+; they were also relatively rare in peripheral blood. Apparently characteristic of ankylosing spondylitis blood was a TCR beta motif (under ten highly homologous variants).

Quantitative 5'-RACE with molecular barcodes was used to make the TCR beta libraries. TCRdb processed the 5' RACE reads anew with MiXCR; each CDR3 protein has one entry. Altogether 700,000 to 850,000 distinct CDR3 sequences are present, roughly 10% being singletons, with the ten largest covering 0.51%. CDR1 KGHDR and CDR2 SFDVKD come from the germline V gene. Trimming removed 10 bases at V and 0 bases at J, with 11 bases between. The CDR3 covers 14 residues. The V and J genes are TRBV24-1 and TRBJ2-2; D possibly uses TRBD1 or TRBD2 (5 bases each). The receptor comes from a male donor with ankylosing spondylitis. The specimen sequenced was blood, either unsorted or a sorted T cell fraction (not recorded which). In nucleotides, the CDR3 is TGTGCCACAGAGGGACGGTCGAACACCGGGGAGCTGTTTTTT. Translation: CATEGRSNTGELFF.